The rows below give T cell receptor beta chains drawn from one sample of a study of blood T cells in healthy people across ages. TCRdb passed the 5' RACE reads through MiXCR, listing each CDR3 protein once. The sample holds hundreds of thousands of distinct CDR3 sequences; around three fifths are singletons and the top ten take 30% to 45%. The material sequenced was blood. These receptors all stem from a man between 60 and 75 years old in good health. CDR3s include the opening cysteine and the closing phenylalanine or tryptophan. Each record gives: clone size, CDR3 length, D gene, V gene, J gene, CDR3 protein, CDR3 DNA. The D gene is left open where the match is weak. Not every row has a clone size; where given, it reads once, few, many or a size class.

abundance: .
len: 18
d_gene: .
v_gene: TRBV5-5
j_gene: TRBJ1-1
CDR3aa: CASSWKGGPNFPRTEAFF
CDR3nt: TGTGCCAGCAGCTGGAAGGGAGGCCCGAATTTTCCGAGAACTGAAGCTTTCTTT

abundance: .
len: 15
d_gene: .
v_gene: TRBV24-1
j_gene: TRBJ2-7
CDR3aa: CATSRTGASYNEQYF
CDR3nt: TGTGCCACCAGCCGCACAGGAGCTTCCTACAATGAGCAGTACTTC

abundance: .
len: 13
d_gene: .
v_gene: TRBV12-3/TRBV12-4
j_gene: TRBJ2-5
CDR3aa: CASTYGAQETQYF
CDR3nt: TGTGCCAGCACTTACGGGGCTCAAGAGACCCAGTACTTC

abundance: .
len: 16
d_gene: TRBD2
v_gene: TRBV10-3
j_gene: TRBJ2-2
CDR3aa: CAISERLAGGTGELFF
CDR3nt: TGTGCCATCAGTGAGCGGCTAGCGGGGGGGACCGGGGAGCTGTTTTTT

abundance: .
len: 15
d_gene: .
v_gene: TRBV25-1
j_gene: TRBJ2-1
CDR3aa: CASSERQNSYNEQFF
CDR3nt: TGTGCCAGCAGTGAGAGGCAGAATTCCTACAATGAGCAGTTCTTC

abundance: .
len: 14
d_gene: .
v_gene: TRBV28
j_gene: TRBJ2-2
CDR3aa: CASSPIPRTGELFF
CDR3nt: TGTGCCAGCAGTCCCATACCCCGCACCGGGGAGCTGTTTTTT

abundance: few
len: 12
d_gene: .
v_gene: TRBV10-2
j_gene: TRBJ2-5
CDR3aa: CASGQGRETQYF
CDR3nt: TGCGCCAGCGGCCAGGGGAGGGAGACCCAGTACTTC

abundance: once
len: 15
d_gene: TRBD2
v_gene: TRBV3-1
j_gene: TRBJ2-7
CDR3aa: CASSQDLRGDYEQYF
CDR3nt: TGTGCCAGCAGCCAAGATTTGCGGGGGGACTACGAGCAGTACTTC

abundance: few
len: 18
d_gene: TRBD1
v_gene: TRBV20-1
j_gene: TRBJ1-2
CDR3aa: CSARPYYLGGQGKYGYTF
CDR3nt: TGCAGTGCTAGACCTTACTATCTCGGGGGACAGGGCAAATATGGCTACACCTTC

abundance: .
len: 14
d_gene: TRBD2
v_gene: TRBV13
j_gene: TRBJ2-1
CDR3aa: CASSPLAGGREQFF
CDR3nt: TGTGCCAGCAGCCCTCTAGCGGGGGGCCGGGAGCAGTTCTTC

abundance: .
len: 18
d_gene: TRBD2
v_gene: TRBV6-1
j_gene: TRBJ2-5
CDR3aa: CASSPPPRGVSRQETQYF
CDR3nt: TGTGCCAGCAGTCCCCCTCCGCGGGGGGTAAGTCGCCAAGAGACCCAGTACTTC

abundance: few
len: 16
d_gene: .
v_gene: TRBV6-5
j_gene: TRBJ1-3
CDR3aa: CASSPGGIRSGNTIYF
CDR3nt: TGTGCCAGCAGCCCCGGTGGGATCCGCTCTGGAAACACCATATATTTT

abundance: .
len: 15
d_gene: TRBD2
v_gene: TRBV2
j_gene: TRBJ2-7
CDR3aa: CASSRLAGPFYERYF
CDR3nt: TGTGCCAGCAGTCGACTAGCGGGGCCGTTCTACGAGCGGTACTTC

abundance: few
len: 15
d_gene: TRBD2
v_gene: TRBV6-6
j_gene: TRBJ2-1
CDR3aa: CASSTTSGGADEQFF
CDR3nt: TGTGCCAGCAGCACAACTAGCGGGGGGGCCGATGAGCAGTTCTTC

abundance: .
len: 14
d_gene: .
v_gene: TRBV20-1
j_gene: TRBJ1-5
CDR3aa: CSARAQLSNQPQHF
CDR3nt: TGCAGTGCTAGAGCTCAACTTAGCAATCAGCCCCAGCATTTT

abundance: .
len: 15
d_gene: .
v_gene: TRBV7-2
j_gene: TRBJ1-1
CDR3aa: CASSGRQFPSTEAFF
CDR3nt: TGTGCCAGCAGCGGTAGACAGTTTCCAAGTACTGAAGCTTTCTTT

abundance: .
len: 14
d_gene: TRBD2
v_gene: TRBV20-1
j_gene: TRBJ2-3
CDR3aa: CSANAGGSQDTQYF
CDR3nt: TGCAGTGCTAATGCGGGGGGATCGCAAGATACGCAGTATTTT

abundance: .
len: 14
d_gene: TRBD1
v_gene: TRBV6-1
j_gene: TRBJ1-4
CDR3aa: CASSVDRGERKLFF
CDR3nt: TGTGCCAGCAGTGTGGACAGGGGGGAACGGAAACTGTTTTTT

abundance: few
len: 14
d_gene: TRBD1
v_gene: TRBV13
j_gene: TRBJ1-2
CDR3aa: CASSSGQGAFGYTF
CDR3nt: TGTGCCAGCAGCTCGGGACAGGGGGCGTTCGGCTACACCTTC

abundance: .
len: 17
d_gene: .
v_gene: TRBV5-5
j_gene: TRBJ2-3
CDR3aa: CASSLAGAGSITDTQYF
CDR3nt: TGTGCCAGCAGCTTGGCCGGGGCGGGGTCAATCACAGATACGCAGTATTTT

abundance: few
len: 14
d_gene: .
v_gene: TRBV12-3/TRBV12-4
j_gene: TRBJ2-3
CDR3aa: CASSFRVLTDTQYF
CDR3nt: TGTGCCAGCAGTTTTCGGGTTCTCACAGATACGCAGTATTTT

abundance: .
len: 15
d_gene: TRBD2
v_gene: TRBV5-1
j_gene: TRBJ2-3
CDR3aa: CATSGGTPGRDTQYF
CDR3nt: TGCGCTACTAGCGGGGGCACGCCCGGGAGAGATACGCAGTATTTT

abundance: .
len: 12
d_gene: TRBD2
v_gene: TRBV3-1
j_gene: TRBJ2-1
CDR3aa: CASKGLAGEQFF
CDR3nt: TGTGCCAGCAAGGGATTAGCGGGGGAGCAGTTCTTC

abundance: .
len: 16
d_gene: .
v_gene: TRBV11-2
j_gene: TRBJ1-6
CDR3aa: CASSLRLIQEGSPLHF
CDR3nt: TGTGCCAGCAGCTTACGACTGATACAAGAAGGATCACCCCTCCACTTT

abundance: .
len: 13
d_gene: TRBD1
v_gene: TRBV29-1
j_gene: TRBJ1-1
CDR3aa: CSVEPGGNTEAFF
CDR3nt: TGCAGCGTTGAACCAGGGGGGAACACTGAAGCTTTCTTT

abundance: .
len: 15
d_gene: .
v_gene: TRBV10-3
j_gene: TRBJ2-5
CDR3aa: CAISGTRTVQETQYF
CDR3nt: TGTGCCATCAGTGGGACCCGGACAGTACAAGAGACCCAGTACTTC

abundance: .
len: 15
d_gene: .
v_gene: TRBV6-5
j_gene: TRBJ1-2
CDR3aa: CASSYSAGLGYGYTF
CDR3nt: TGTGCCAGCAGTTACTCGGCAGGGTTGGGCTATGGCTACACCTTC

abundance: .
len: 16
d_gene: TRBD1
v_gene: TRBV6-6
j_gene: TRBJ1-2
CDR3aa: CASSYSRSSGGYGYTF
CDR3nt: TGTGCCAGCAGTTACTCGAGATCATCAGGGGGGTATGGCTACACCTTC

abundance: .
len: 17
d_gene: .
v_gene: TRBV7-9
j_gene: TRBJ1-6
CDR3aa: CASSFGMGQGLISPLHF
CDR3nt: TGTGCCAGCAGCTTTGGTATGGGTCAGGGGCTGATTTCACCCCTCCACTTT